These 6 T cell receptor beta chains came from one sample sequenced in a study of T cells in localized non-small cell lung cancer. Clones were sequenced by immunoSEQ multiplex PCR, and TCRdb holds only the in-frame ones, with some missing. The table lists about 29,000 clones, about nine tenths of them singletons. The specimen comprised peripheral blood, sampled before any cancer treatment. These receptors were collected from a male donor aged 60 or older with stage I lung adenocarcinoma.

This chain links TRBV9 with TRBJ2-3; TRBD2 agrees at 7 bases. The junction had 9 bases not matched to a gene; V was cut back by 5 bases and J by 0 bases. Germline-derived CDR1 and CDR2 are SGDLS and YYNGEE. The length of the CDR3 is 16 residues. This CDR3 reads CASSLSGVSSTDTQYF. CDR3 coding DNA: TGTGCCAGCAGTTTGAGCGGGGTTTCTAGCACAGATACGCAGTATTTT. Full variable domain (rest looked up from reference TRBV9 and TRBJ2-3): DSGVTQTPKHLITATGQRVTLRCSPRSGDLSVYWYQQSLDQGLQFLIQYYNGEERAKGNILERFSAQQFPDLHSELNLSSLELGDSALYFCASSLSGVSSTDTQYFGPGTRLTVL.

This chain links TRBV6-1 with TRBJ1-3; D perhaps matches TRBD1 (6 bases). Germline CDR1 reads MNHNS; CDR2 reads SASEGT. CDR3 length: 15 amino acids. V lost 2 bases and J lost 4, with 12 bases in between. CDR3 residues: CASSEKGGSGNTIYF. As DNA, the CDR3 is TGTGCCAGCAGTGAAAAAGGGGGATCCGGAAACACCATATATTTT.

The chain employs TRBV6-5 and TRBJ1-6; perhaps TRBD1 as D (5 bases). V lost 0 bases and J 7 bases, leaving 10 bases between the germline ends. The CDR3 contains 15 residues. Germline CDR1 is MNHEY and CDR2 is SVGAGI. The CDR3, as DNA: TGTGCCAGCAGTTACTCGGCAGGGTTAAATTCACCCCTCCACTTT. It codes for CASSYSAGLNSPLHF.

The rearrangement links TRBV19 to TRBJ1-5, with TRBD1 matching 8 bases. This CDR3 contains 15 residues. The V gene's germline CDR1 is LNHDA and CDR2 SQIVND (reference sequence). J was trimmed by 1 base and V by 7 bases; bases with no gene match: 6. The CDR3: CASNHRGKSNQPQHF. The CDR3 DNA reads as TGTGCCAGTAACCACAGGGGGAAAAGCAATCAGCCCCAGCATTTT.

The V call is TRBV7-2, the J call TRBJ2-3; TRBD2 might be the D (5 bases). V was shortened by 5 bases and J by 8 bases, with 26 bases between the two germline ends. The CDR3 is made up of 17 amino acids. CDR1 and CDR2 (germline): SGHTA, FQGNSA. Written as DNA, the CDR3 is TGTGCCAGCAGCCAAACCACACAGACGGGGTCCCTTGCTACGCAGTATTTT. Translated, it gives CASSQTTQTGSLATQYF.

The chain uses TRBV19 and TRBJ1-1, with D tentatively TRBD1 (5 bases). The germline CDR1 and CDR2 sequences are LNHDA and SQIVND (reference sequence). V gave up 9 bases and J gave up 4 bases, with 12 bases separating them. The CDR3 spans 12 residues. CDR3 sequence (DNA): TGTGCCAGCTTCACTGGGGCCACTGAAGCTTTCTTT. As protein: CASFTGATEAFF.